The clone carrying this TCR beta chain was seen repeatedly, ten times or more. This CDR3 has 17 residues. J lost 4 bases, V lost 6 bases, and 12 bases had no gene match. The data were obtained in a study of T cells in Graves' hyperthyroidism and ophthalmopathy. TCR beta CDR3 region amplification was performed from RNA transcripts. First-round RT-PCR with HTBI primers amplified the TCR CDR3 region. TCRdb passed the multiplex PCR reads through MiXCR, listing each CDR3 protein once. Of approximately 520,000 distinct CDR3 sequences listed, more than 20% were seen once; the top ten hold more than 25%. The authors deemed Graves' hyperthyroidism stable absent ophthalmopathy progression within 18 months.

The sequence was collected from a man between 18 and 29 years old with Graves' hyperthyroidism. The gene calls are TRBV12-3 or TRBV12-4 and TRBJ1-1; 12 bases align to TRBD1. The sample consisted of blood. Here the CDR3 reads CASRLPGTGGVGTEAFF. The CDR3 DNA reads TGTGCCAGCAGATTGCCCGGGACAGGGGGCGTAGGCACTGAAGCTTTCTTT.